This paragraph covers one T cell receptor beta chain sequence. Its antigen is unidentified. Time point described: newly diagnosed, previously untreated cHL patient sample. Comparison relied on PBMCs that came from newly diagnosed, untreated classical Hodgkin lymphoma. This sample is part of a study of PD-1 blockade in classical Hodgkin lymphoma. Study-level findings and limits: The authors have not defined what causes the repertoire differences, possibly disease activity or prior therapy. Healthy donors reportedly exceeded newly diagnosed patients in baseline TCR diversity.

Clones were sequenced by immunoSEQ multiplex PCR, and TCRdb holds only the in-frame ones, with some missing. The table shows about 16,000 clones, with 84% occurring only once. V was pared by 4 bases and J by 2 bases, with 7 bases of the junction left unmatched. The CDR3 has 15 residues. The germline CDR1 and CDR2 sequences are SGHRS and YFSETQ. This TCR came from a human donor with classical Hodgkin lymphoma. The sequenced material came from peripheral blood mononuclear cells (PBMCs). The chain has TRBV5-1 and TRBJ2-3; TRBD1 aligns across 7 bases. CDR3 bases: TGCGCCAGCAGCCCCCGACAGGGAATCACAGATACGCAGTATTTT. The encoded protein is CASSPRQGITDTQYF.